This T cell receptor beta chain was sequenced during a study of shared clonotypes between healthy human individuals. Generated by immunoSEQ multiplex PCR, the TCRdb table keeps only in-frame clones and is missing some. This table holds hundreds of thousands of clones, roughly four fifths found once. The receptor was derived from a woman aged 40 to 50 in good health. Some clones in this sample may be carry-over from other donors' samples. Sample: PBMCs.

The CDR3 is CASSLVHLGTGELFF. In DNA, the CDR3 is TGTGCCAGCAGCTTAGTGCACCTGGGGACCGGGGAGCTGTTTTTT. V and J are TRBV7-8 and TRBJ2-2; D ambiguous. V lost 1 base, J lost 5 bases, and 11 bases lay in between. The germline gives CDR1 SGHVS, CDR2 FQNEAQ. The length of the CDR3 is 15 residues.